Each of the 24 T cell receptor beta chains below was sequenced from the same sample in a study of cytomegalovirus exposure and HLA in healthy donors. 13 Jbeta primers and 60 Vbeta primers were used for the PCR. Assay used: immunoSEQ multiplex PCR; TCRdb lists only in-frame clones, some missing. The repertoire holds roughly 120,000 clones, with 77% as singletons. Specimen: PBMCs. The receptors derive from a woman between 40 and 55 years old in good health and CMV-seropositive.

There are a few counts of this clone. The chain carries TRBV5-1 and TRBJ2-5; 11 bases fit TRBD1. Per the germline V gene, CDR1 is SGHRS and CDR2 is YFSETQ. V lost 2 bases and J lost 5; bases outside the gene matches: 5. CDR3 length equals 15 residues. CDR3 sequence reads: CASSLGQGASETQYF. CDR3 in DNA: TGCGCCAGCAGCTTAGGACAGGGGGCATCGGAGACCCAGTACTTC.

The chain is built from TRBV7-8 and TRBJ2-3, with 7 bases aligning to TRBD2. Germline values: CDR1 SGHVS, CDR2 FQNEAQ. Trimming cost V 0 bases and J 6 bases; bases outside gene matches: 9. The CDR3 runs 16 residues. The CDR3 loop is CASSLAGLPKSDTQYF. In DNA form, the CDR3 reads TGTGCCAGCAGCTTAGCGGGACTACCTAAAAGCGATACGCAGTATTTT.

This chain uses TRBV4-2 with TRBJ2-1; D might be TRBD1 (5 bases). Looked up from germline, CDR1 is LGHNA and CDR2 is YNFKEQ. V was pared by 4 bases and J by 9 bases, with 13 bases between. The CDR3 runs to 13 residues. For the CDR3, the DNA is TGTGCCAGCAGCCTTCGGCAGGGCGGTGAGCAGTTCTTC. Its translation is CASSLRQGGEQFF.

The V call is TRBV5-4, the J call TRBJ2-5, with 7 bases that match TRBD1. This CDR3 has 13 amino acids. With V trimmed by 4 bases and J by 5 bases, 5 bases remained unmatched. Looked up from germline, CDR1 is SGHNT and CDR2 is YYREEE (reference sequence). CDR3 residues: CASSQDRAETQYF. The CDR3, as DNA: TGTGCCAGCAGCCAAGACAGGGCGGAGACCCAGTACTTC.

This clone was picked up a small number of times. The chain couples TRBV5-1 to TRBJ2-1; D gene ambiguous. Trimming removed 0 bases at V and 2 bases at J, with 6 bases between. In germline, CDR1 is SGHRS, CDR2 YFSETQ. The length of the CDR3 is 14 residues. The CDR3 loop is CASSLGHPYNEQFF. CDR3 bases: TGCGCCAGCAGCTTGGGACATCCCTACAATGAGCAGTTCTTC. The full variable domain, its missing parts supplied by reference TRBV5-1 and TRBJ2-1, is KAGVTQTPRYLIKTRGQQVTLSCSPISGHRSVSWYQQTPGQGLQFLFEYFSETQRNKGNFPGRFSGRQFSNSRSEMNVSTLELGDSALYLCASSLGHPYNEQFFGPGTRLTVL.

V and J are TRBV2 and TRBJ1-1, with D perhaps matching TRBD1 (6 bases). Germline assignment: CDR1 SNHLY and CDR2 FYNNEI. V gave up 2 bases and J gave up 7 bases, with 14 bases separating them. CDR3 length: 14 amino acids. The CDR3 DNA follows: TGTGCCAGCAGTGAATCGTCAGGGGACCATGAAGCTTTCTTT. Translated: CASSESSGDHEAFF.

The V gene is TRBV6-6, the J gene TRBJ1-4, with 11 bases fitting TRBD1. Per the germline V gene, CDR1 is MNHNY and CDR2 is SVGAGI (reference sequence). The CDR3 spans 15 residues. V gave up 2 bases and J gave up 8 bases; unmatched junction bases: 4. The CDR3 protein is CASSYLGQGEEKLFF. The CDR3 bases are TGTGCCAGCAGTTACCTGGGACAGGGGGAGGAAAAACTGTTTTTT.

This clone was seen a handful of times. The genes are TRBV9 and TRBJ2-1; a possible D gene is TRBD2 (6 bases). The CDR3 spans 16 residues. CDR1 and CDR2 from the germline V gene are SGDLS and YYNGEE. Between the trimmed V and J ends, which lost 0 bases and 1 base, there was a span of 11 bases. The CDR3 DNA is TGTGCCAGCAGCGTAGTAGCGGTTTCGTCCTACAATGAGCAGTTCTTC. Its translation is CASSVVAVSSYNEQFF.

The chain links TRBV10-2 to TRBJ2-2, with 7 nucleotides matching TRBD1. Germline lookup yields CDR1 WSHSY and CDR2 SAAADI. The CDR3 is made up of 13 amino acids. With V trimmed by 5 bases and J by 6 bases, 3 bases remained unmatched. CDR3 region: CASSLQGSGELFF. The CDR3 DNA reads as TGCGCCAGCAGTTTACAGGGGTCCGGGGAGCTGTTTTTT.

The chain combines TRBV11-2 with TRBJ1-2, with D maybe TRBD1 (6 bases). There are 15 residues in the CDR3. V was trimmed by 4 bases and J by 0 bases, leaving 12 bases between them. Per the germline V gene, CDR1 is SGHAT and CDR2 is FQNNGV. CDR3: CASSSIQGANYGYTF. CDR3 coding DNA: TGTGCCAGCAGCTCTATACAGGGAGCTAACTATGGCTACACCTTC.

This clone was counted a few times. The genes are TRBV29-1 and TRBJ2-1; TRBD2 might be the D (6 bases). This CDR3 contains 14 residues. The germline gives CDR1 SQVTM, CDR2 ANQGSEA. V gave up 6 bases and J gave up 7 bases, with 19 bases separating them. The CDR3 is CSVLGRDGSNEQFF. CDR3 sequence (DNA): TGCAGCGTCCTCGGGCGGGACGGCAGTAATGAGCAGTTCTTC.

This chain links TRBV4-1 with TRBJ2-7; 7 bases are a match to TRBD1. The junction had 5 bases not matched to a gene; V was cut back by 0 bases and J by 0 bases. The germline V gene has CDR1 MGHRA and CDR2 YSYEKL. The CDR3 runs 16 residues. The CDR3 is CASSQEDRTSSYEQYF. The DNA for the CDR3 is TGCGCCAGCAGCCAAGAGGACAGGACCAGCTCCTACGAGCAGTACTTC.

The chain employs TRBV5-1 and TRBJ1-3, with TRBD1 matching over 9 bases. The CDR3 runs 16 residues. V was pared by 4 bases and J by 1 base, with 6 bases of the junction left unmatched. Germline values: CDR1 SGHRS, CDR2 YFSETQ. The CDR3 sequence is CASSASGTGSGNTIYF. Here the CDR3 DNA reads TGCGCCAGCAGCGCATCCGGGACAGGGTCTGGAAACACCATATATTTT.

The chain couples TRBV5-1 to TRBJ2-2; no clear D gene. Germline values: CDR1 SGHRS, CDR2 YFSETQ. V gave up 0 bases and J gave up 7 bases, with 10 bases separating them. This CDR3 is built from 14 residues. The CDR3: CASSLGRSGGELFF. CDR3 nucleotide sequence: TGCGCCAGCAGCTTGGGGCGGAGTGGCGGGGAGCTGTTTTTT.

V and J are TRBV5-6 and TRBJ1-2; D unclear. The CDR3 totals 13 residues. V gave up 4 bases and J gave up 6 bases, with 13 bases separating them. Germline V gene data show CDR1 as SGHDT and CDR2 as YYEEEE. The DNA for the CDR3 is TGTGCCAGCAGCACCCGGGAAAAGCATGGCTACACCTTC. Encoded protein: CASSTREKHGYTF.

The chain has TRBV5-1 and TRBJ1-1; D remains unclear. V was clipped by 2 bases and J by 1 base, with 6 bases between them. CDR1 SGHRS and CDR2 YFSETQ come from the germline V gene. CDR3 length: 13 residues. The CDR3 spells CASSLTPNTEAFF. In nucleotides, the CDR3 is TGCGCCAGCAGCTTAACACCGAACACTGAAGCTTTCTTT.

CDR3 nucleotide sequence: TGTGCCAGCAGCTCCGGTCTAAAGACGGGACTCTATGGCTACACCTTC. Translation gives CASSSGLKTGLYGYTF. The chain employs TRBV7-9 and TRBJ1-2, with a weak D call TRBD1 (5 bases). CDR3 length: 16 amino acids. The V end lost 4 bases, the J end lost 4 bases, and 19 bases lay between the germline ends. Germline V lookup: CDR1 SEHNR, CDR2 FQNEAQ (reference sequence).

In its sample, this clone was seen a few times. The chain has TRBV5-1 and TRBJ2-7; 10 bases fit TRBD1. The CDR3 runs to 16 residues. CDR1 and CDR2 from the germline V gene are SGHRS and YFSETQ. V gave up 4 bases and J gave up 1 base; unmatched junction bases: 8. As DNA, the CDR3 is TGCGCCAGCAGCCTCGGGACAGGGGCGATTTCCTACGAGCAGTACTTC. It codes for CASSLGTGAISYEQYF.

The gene calls are TRBV23-1 and TRBJ2-7, with TRBD1 matching over 9 bases. TRBV23-1 falls under the ORF class, with uncertain function. The CDR3 extends over 17 amino acids. The trim removed 2 bases at V and 0 bases at J, leaving 8 bases unmatched. CDR3 coding DNA: TGCGCCAGCAGTCAAATTAGGGACAGGGACGGCTCCTACGAGCAGTACTTC. Its protein is CASSQIRDRDGSYEQYF.

The rearrangement joins TRBV6-1 to TRBJ1-5, with D perhaps TRBD1 (6 bases). V lost 2 bases to trimming and J lost 5 bases, with 10 bases between them. The CDR3 is 14 residues long. Germline loops: CDR1 MNHNS, CDR2 SASEGT. CDR3 region: CASSELDSYQPQHF. CDR3 bases: TGTGCCAGCAGTGAATTGGACAGTTATCAGCCCCAGCATTTT.

This rearrangement joins TRBV27 to TRBJ1-2; D might be TRBD1 (6 bases). This CDR3 is built from 12 residues. V was clipped by 3 bases and J by 8 bases, with 10 bases between them. Germline-derived CDR1 and CDR2 are MNHEY and SMNVEV (reference sequence). The CDR3 loop reads CASSLRGGGYTF. Here the CDR3 DNA reads TGTGCCAGCAGTTTGAGAGGGGGAGGCTACACCTTC.

V is TRBV7-9 and J is TRBJ2-1; 14 bases are shared with TRBD2. This CDR3 is 17 amino acids long. CDR1 and CDR2 from the germline V gene are SEHNR and FQNEAQ (reference sequence). Trimming removed 5 bases from V and 9 bases from J; junction bases left unmatched: 12. DNA of the CDR3: TGTGCCAGCAGCCCGGGGGGGCGACTAGCGGGAGGGTTTGAGCAGTTCTTC. Amino acids: CASSPGGRLAGGFEQFF.

The chain employs TRBV19 and TRBJ1-2, with a possible D match to TRBD1 (6 bases). The V gene's germline CDR1 is LNHDA and CDR2 SQIVND (reference sequence). The CDR3 has 13 residues. Between the trimmed V and J ends, which lost 4 bases and 4 bases, there was a span of 10 bases. The CDR3 DNA sequence: TGTGCCAGTAGTAAAGGACAGTCCTATGGCTACACCTTC. Encoded protein: CASSKGQSYGYTF.

V usage is TRBV28 and J usage is TRBJ2-1, with a possible D match to TRBD1 (6 bases). Trimming removed 4 bases from V and 2 bases from J, with 15 bases in between. The CDR3 consists of 16 residues. Germline V gene lookup returns CDR1 MDHEN and CDR2 SYDVKM. The CDR3 bases are TGTGCCAGCAGTTCCCCGGGACAAGTCCCCTACAATGAGCAGTTCTTC. Protein product: CASSSPGQVPYNEQFF.